The clone carrying this TCR beta chain was seen ten or more times. The antigen remains unidentified. The data were obtained in a study of T-cell reconstitution after alpha-beta-depleted transplantation in children. Notes on the study in general: In some patients, recipient T cells and intrathymic progenitors surviving conditioning explained high day-60 diversity. In patients about two months after transplant, alpha-beta T cells reportedly arose from several hundred expanded graft clones.

V lost 3 bases and J lost 3, with 6 bases in between. The CDR3 is 12 residues long. Germline V lookup: CDR1 SEHNR, CDR2 FQNEAQ (reference sequence). Construction of the TCRbeta library involved unique molecular identifiers. Each CDR3 protein is one row after TCRdb ran MiXCR on the PCR reads. The sample shows around 130,000 distinct CDR3 sequences, around 9.8% of them seen only once. The source was PBMCs, mostly from graft donor cells, collected 180 days after TCRalphabeta/CD19-depleted stem cell transplant. The rearrangement uses TRBV7-9 and TRBJ2-7; D remains unclear. The clonotype originates from a girl less than two years old who had a stem cell transplant for combined immunodeficiency, so the T cells may come from the graft donor. The CDR3, as DNA: TGTGCCAGCAGCTTGGTCAGCTACGAGCAGTACTTC. Residues: CASSLVSYEQYF.